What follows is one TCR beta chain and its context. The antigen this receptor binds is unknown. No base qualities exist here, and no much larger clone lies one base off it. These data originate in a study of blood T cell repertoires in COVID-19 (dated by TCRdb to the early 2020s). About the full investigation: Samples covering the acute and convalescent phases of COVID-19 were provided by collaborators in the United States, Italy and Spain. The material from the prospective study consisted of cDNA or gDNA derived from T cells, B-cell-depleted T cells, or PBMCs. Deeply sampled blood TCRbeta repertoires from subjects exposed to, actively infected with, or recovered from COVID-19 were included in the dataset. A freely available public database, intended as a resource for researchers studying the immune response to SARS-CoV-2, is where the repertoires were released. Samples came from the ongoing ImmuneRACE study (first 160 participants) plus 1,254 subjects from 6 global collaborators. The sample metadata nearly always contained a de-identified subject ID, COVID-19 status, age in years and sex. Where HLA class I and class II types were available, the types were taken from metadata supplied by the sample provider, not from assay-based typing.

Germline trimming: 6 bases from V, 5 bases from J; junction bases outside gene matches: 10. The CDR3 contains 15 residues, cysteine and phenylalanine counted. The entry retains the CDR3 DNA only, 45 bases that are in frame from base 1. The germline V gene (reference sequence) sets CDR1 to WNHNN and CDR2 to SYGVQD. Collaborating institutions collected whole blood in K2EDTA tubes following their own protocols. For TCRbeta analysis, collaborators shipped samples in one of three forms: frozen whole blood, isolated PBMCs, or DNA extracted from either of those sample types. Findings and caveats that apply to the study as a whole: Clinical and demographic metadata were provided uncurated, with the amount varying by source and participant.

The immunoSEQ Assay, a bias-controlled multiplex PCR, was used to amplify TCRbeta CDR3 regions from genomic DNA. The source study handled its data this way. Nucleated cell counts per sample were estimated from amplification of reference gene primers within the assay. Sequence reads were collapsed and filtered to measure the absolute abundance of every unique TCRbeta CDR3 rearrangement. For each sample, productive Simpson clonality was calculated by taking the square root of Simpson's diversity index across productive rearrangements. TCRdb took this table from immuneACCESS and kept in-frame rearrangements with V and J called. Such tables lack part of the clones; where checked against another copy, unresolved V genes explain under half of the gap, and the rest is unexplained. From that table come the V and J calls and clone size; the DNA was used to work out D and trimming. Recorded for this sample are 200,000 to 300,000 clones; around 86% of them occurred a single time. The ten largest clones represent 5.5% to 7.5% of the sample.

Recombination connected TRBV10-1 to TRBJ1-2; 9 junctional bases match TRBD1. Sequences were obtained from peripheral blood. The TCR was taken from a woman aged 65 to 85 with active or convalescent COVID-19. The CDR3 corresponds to CASSPSGQGSYGYTF. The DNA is TGCGCCAGCAGCCCCTCGGGACAGGGCTCGTATGGCTACACCTTC.